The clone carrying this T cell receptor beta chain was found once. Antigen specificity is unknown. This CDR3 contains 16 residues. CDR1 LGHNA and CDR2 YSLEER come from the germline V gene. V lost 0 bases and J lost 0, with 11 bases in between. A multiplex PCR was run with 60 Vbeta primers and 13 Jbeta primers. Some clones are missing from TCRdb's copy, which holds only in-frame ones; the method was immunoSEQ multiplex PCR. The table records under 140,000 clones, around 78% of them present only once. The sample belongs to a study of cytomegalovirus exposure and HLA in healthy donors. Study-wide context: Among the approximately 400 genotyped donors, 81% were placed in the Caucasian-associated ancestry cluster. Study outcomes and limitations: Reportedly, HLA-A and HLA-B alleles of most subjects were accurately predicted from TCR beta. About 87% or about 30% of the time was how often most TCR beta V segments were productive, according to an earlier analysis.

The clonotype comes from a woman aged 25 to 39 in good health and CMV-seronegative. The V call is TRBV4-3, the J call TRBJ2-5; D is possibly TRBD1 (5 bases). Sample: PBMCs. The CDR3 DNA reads TGCGCCAGCAGCCAAGAAGTAAGGGGCAACCAAGAGACCCAGTACTTC. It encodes CASSQEVRGNQETQYF.